These 10 T cell receptor beta chains originate from one sample sequenced in a study of cytomegalovirus exposure and HLA in healthy donors. Primers: 60 Vbeta forward and 13 Jbeta reverse. Using immunoSEQ multiplex PCR, the repertoire was profiled, and TCRdb retains in-frame clones only, with some absent. The sample yields 150,000 to 200,000 clones, approximately 84% seen once. Sequenced: PBMCs. The receptors shown here come from a girl under two years old in good health and CMV-seronegative.

V gene TRBV5-6 combines with J gene TRBJ2-7, with 7 bases matching TRBD1. Germline V gene data show CDR1 as SGHDT and CDR2 as YYEEEE. The CDR3 covers 16 residues. The V gene end was trimmed by 2 bases and the J gene end by 3 bases; junction bases not matched to a gene: 11. The CDR3 nucleotides read TGTGCCAGCAGCTTTACGGTACAGGGGATTTACTACGAGCAGTACTTC. Amino acids: CASSFTVQGIYYEQYF.

This clone has just a few counts. The chain has TRBV6-1 and TRBJ2-5; weak D call: TRBD2 (6 bases). The V end lost 2 bases, the J end lost 4 bases, and 11 bases lay between the germline ends. From germline, CDR1 is MNHNS and CDR2 SASEGT. The CDR3 sequence is 14 residues long. The CDR3 here is CASSELGGIETQYF. DNA for the CDR3: TGTGCCAGCAGTGAATTGGGAGGTATAGAGACCCAGTACTTC.

The gene calls are TRBV27 and TRBJ2-5; the match to TRBD1 covers 9 bases. Germline CDR1 MNHEY, CDR2 SMNVEV (reference sequence). CDR3 length: 17 amino acids. With V trimmed by 6 bases and J by 1 base, 12 bases remained unmatched. In nucleotides, the CDR3 is TGTGCCAGCAGCCCTGGGACAGGGCAACTCTCCCAAGAGACCCAGTACTTC. This sequence encodes CASSPGTGQLSQETQYF.

This clone was found once. The chain joins TRBV27 to TRBJ2-5; 9 bases fit TRBD2. The end of the DNA fits TRBJ2-7 better, so the J call may be wrong. Germline V lookup: CDR1 MNHEY, CDR2 SMNVEV (reference sequence). The CDR3 is 18 amino acids. The CDR3: CASSFGIAGVGSSYEQYF. The CDR3 region has the DNA TGTGCCAGCAGTTTCGGGATAGCGGGAGTCGGGAGCTCCTACGAGCAGTACTTC.

The J gene is TRBJ2-5, the V gene TRBV6-5, with 8 positions matching TRBD2. The CDR3 sequence is 12 residues long. With V trimmed by 2 bases and J by 13 bases, 6 bases remained unmatched. Germline loops: CDR1 MNHEY, CDR2 SVGAGI. This CDR3 is CASSYTGGPLYF. The CDR3 DNA reads TGTGCCAGCAGTTACACGGGGGGGCCACTGTACTTC.

This clone appeared a single time. The rearrangement links TRBV30 to TRBJ1-3; D gene unclear. Deletions cut 4 bases from V and 8 bases from J, with 9 bases between. Germline-derived CDR1 and CDR2 are GTSNPN and SVGIG (reference sequence). This CDR3 is 11 amino acids long. In DNA form, the CDR3 reads TGTGCCTGGAACTATCTAGACACCATATATTTT. It translates to CAWNYLDTIYF.

This CDR3 is CASSLGRGVRKLFF. CDR3 DNA sequence: TGTGCCAGCAGCTTAGGCAGGGGGGTCAGAAAACTGTTTTTT. V usage is TRBV7-8 and J usage is TRBJ1-4, with TRBD1 matching 7 bases. Germline V gives CDR1 SGHVS, CDR2 FQNEAQ. The CDR3 covers 14 residues. Trimming removed 1 base from V and 10 bases from J; junction bases left unmatched: 6.

The genes are TRBV27 and TRBJ2-4; tentatively, D is TRBD1 (6 bases). V was trimmed by 3 bases and J by 2 bases, leaving 14 bases between them. The CDR3 is made up of 16 amino acids. Germline CDR1 is MNHEY and CDR2 is SMNVEV (reference sequence). The CDR3 coding sequence is TGTGCCAGCAGTTTGTTCAGGGGTGGGTCCAAAAACATTCAGTACTTC. Encoded protein: CASSLFRGGSKNIQYF.

Only one count was recorded for this clone. V usage is TRBV6-1 and J usage is TRBJ1-3; D is uncertain. Germline loops: CDR1 MNHNS, CDR2 SASEGT. Trimming cost V 5 bases and J 2 bases, with 10 bases left between them. The CDR3 extends over 14 amino acids. Written as DNA, the CDR3 is TGTGCCAGCAGTATCGAGAACCCTGGAAACACCATATATTTT. This encodes CASSIENPGNTIYF.

The V call is TRBV7-9, the J call TRBJ2-1; no clear D gene. Germline loops: CDR1 SEHNR, CDR2 FQNEAQ (reference sequence). The CDR3 extends over 13 amino acids. Deletions cut 5 bases from V and 2 bases from J, with 7 bases between. The CDR3 bases are TGTGCCAGCAGCCGCCCGGCCTACAATGAGCAGTTCTTC. It specifies CASSRPAYNEQFF.